The 16 T cell receptor beta chains below come from one sample, sequenced in a study of blood T cell repertoires in COVID-19. The assay was immunoSEQ multiplex PCR, and TCRdb's table has in-frame clones only and misses some. The sample contains around 390,000 clones, around nine tenths of which appear only once. The sample comprised PBMCs or T cells enriched from blood (not recorded which). The receptors come from a woman aged 45-59 years who had recovered from COVID-19.

The chain is built from TRBV4-1 and TRBJ2-7; D may be TRBD1 (6 bases). Trimming pared 3 bases from V and 2 bases from J, leaving 23 bases between. Per the germline V gene, CDR1 is MGHRA and CDR2 is YSYEKL. The CDR3 is made up of 18 amino acids. The CDR3: CASSQDVAGAPTTYEQYF. The CDR3 region has the DNA TGCGCCAGCAGCCAGGACGTCGCAGGGGCTCCCACCACCTACGAGCAGTACTTC.

The chain recombines TRBV7-9 with TRBJ1-2; maybe TRBD1 (5 bases). The CDR3 consists of 15 residues. Trimming removed 5 bases at V and 0 bases at J, with 13 bases between. Germline V lookup: CDR1 SEHNR, CDR2 FQNEAQ (reference sequence). This CDR3 is CASSVPQGSNYGYTF. CDR3 DNA: TGTGCCAGCAGCGTACCCCAGGGATCTAACTATGGCTACACCTTC.

V and J are TRBV28 and TRBJ2-7; 7 bases align to TRBD2. CDR3 length: 15 residues. Germline CDR1 is MDHEN and CDR2 is SYDVKM. V lost 1 base to trimming and J lost 7 bases; unmatched junction nucleotides: 10. CDR3 DNA sequence: TGTGCCAGCAGTTTATTGGCTAGCGGTACTCGGGAGCAGTACTTC. Translation: CASSLLASGTREQYF.

The V gene is TRBV7-9, the J gene TRBJ2-5; D remains unclear. The germline V and J ends were trimmed by 8 bases and 5 bases, with 18 bases remaining between them. CDR1 is SEHNR, CDR2 FQNEAQ, per germline (reference sequence). This CDR3 contains 14 residues. This CDR3 is CASQVTATLETQYF. The CDR3 DNA follows: TGTGCCAGCCAGGTTACGGCAACCCTGGAGACCCAGTACTTC.

The CDR3 region is CASSYRDGETQYF. The DNA for the CDR3 is TGCGCCAGCAGCTACAGGGATGGGGAGACCCAGTACTTC. The chain links TRBV5-1 to TRBJ2-5, with D possibly TRBD1 on 6 matching bases. The germline CDR1 and CDR2 sequences are SGHRS and YFSETQ. There are 13 residues in the CDR3. Deletions cut 3 bases from V and 5 bases from J, with 11 bases between.

J is TRBJ1-1 and V is TRBV28; D may be TRBD1 (6 bases). Germline-derived CDR1 and CDR2 are MDHEN and SYDVKM. The CDR3 is made up of 14 amino acids. The ends were cut back, 5 bases at V and 1 base at J, with 11 bases in the middle. The CDR3 loop reads CASSILDRNTEAFF. CDR3 bases: TGTGCCAGCAGTATCCTGGACAGGAACACTGAAGCTTTCTTT.

The DNA for the CDR3 is TGTGCCAGCAGCTTAAAACGCGTATGGACAGCCCCTAGTGGGTCTGGGGCCAACGTCCTGACTTTC. It is translated as CASSLKRVWTAPSGSGANVLTF. This chain joins TRBV7-8 and TRBJ2-6; D may be TRBD1 (6 bases). Per the germline V gene, CDR1 is SGHVS and CDR2 is FQNEAQ. The CDR3 has 22 amino acids. The ends were cut back, 2 bases at V and 1 base at J, with 27 bases in the middle. Together with reference TRBV7-8 and TRBJ2-6, the CDR3 gives the full variable domain: GAGVSQSPRYKVAKRGQDVALRCDPISGHVSLFWYQQALGQGPEFLTYFQNEAQLDKSGLPSDRFFAERPEGSVSTLKIQRTQQEDSAVYLCASSLKRVWTAPSGSGANVLTFGAGSRLTVL.

V and J are TRBV6-5 and TRBJ2-5, with TRBD2 as a possible D gene (6 bases). This CDR3 is 14 amino acids long. Germline V lookup: CDR1 MNHEY, CDR2 SVGAGI. V was trimmed by 5 bases and J by 2 bases, leaving 12 bases between them. Here the CDR3 DNA reads TGTGCCAGCAGTAAGGGACTGGCACAAGAGACCCAGTACTTC. Translation gives CASSKGLAQETQYF.

This clone appeared a single time. This chain joins TRBV3-1 (or the pseudogene TRBV3-2) and TRBJ2-6; tentative D call: TRBD1 (7 bases). V was clipped by 1 base and J by 0 bases, with 13 bases between them. Germline V gene data show CDR1 as LGHDT and CDR2 as YNNKEL (reference sequence). The CDR3 has 18 amino acids. The CDR3 sequence is CASSQGARGDSGANVLTF. The CDR3 DNA sequence: TGTGCCAGCAGCCAAGGGGCCAGGGGGGACTCTGGGGCCAACGTCCTGACTTTC.

This clone was found once. The chain links TRBV3-1 (or the pseudogene TRBV3-2) to TRBJ2-5; TRBD2 matches at 16 bases. This CDR3 is built from 19 residues. Germline V lookup: CDR1 LGHDT, CDR2 YNNKEL (reference sequence). V gave up 0 bases and J gave up 5 bases; unmatched junction bases: 9. The CDR3 protein is CASSQEGTSGGGFQETQYF. The CDR3 DNA follows: TGTGCCAGCAGCCAAGAAGGGACTAGCGGGGGGGGCTTTCAGGAGACCCAGTACTTC.

DNA of the CDR3: TGCGCCAGCAGTCCTCGGGACAGGGGGCGAGATGGCTACACCTTC. Translation: CASSPRDRGRDGYTF. The rearrangement links TRBV23-1 to TRBJ1-2, with 12 bases fitting TRBD1. TRBV23-1 is flagged as an ORF with uncertain function. J lost 6 bases, V lost 4 bases, and 6 bases had no gene match. CDR3 size: 15 residues.

The chain employs TRBV20-1 and TRBJ2-5; possibly TRBD1 for D (6 bases). Germline CDR1 DFQATT, CDR2 SNEGSKA (reference sequence). V was cut by 3 bases and J by 2 bases, with 13 bases left in between. CDR3 length: 14 residues. In DNA, the CDR3 is TGCAGTGCTAGTAATCAGGACAGACAAGAGACCCAGTACTTC. The encoded protein is CSASNQDRQETQYF.

The V and J genes are TRBV28 and TRBJ1-5, with 10 bases identical to TRBD1. V was clipped by 5 bases and J by 6 bases; unmatched bases: 7. This CDR3 is 15 amino acids long. The V gene's germline CDR1 is MDHEN and CDR2 SYDVKM. CDR3 bases: TGTGCCAGCAGTATAACCGGGACAGGGGTTCAGCCCCAGCATTTT. This encodes CASSITGTGVQPQHF.

The rearrangement uses TRBV7-2 and TRBJ2-3; 14 bases map to TRBD2. CDR1 is SGHTA and CDR2 is FQGNSA in the germline V gene. The CDR3 contains 20 residues. V shed 0 bases and J 4 bases; nucleotides not matched to a gene: 12. DNA of the CDR3: TGTGCCAGCAGCTTAGCCCGGCTCTCGACTAGCGGGGGGGCCGCAGATACGCAGTATTTT. Translation gives CASSLARLSTSGGAADTQYF.

V is TRBV4-3 and J is TRBJ1-1; no reliable D call. The CDR3 runs to 15 residues. The germline V and J ends were trimmed by 0 bases and 6 bases, with 14 bases remaining between them. Germline CDR1 is LGHNA and CDR2 is YSLEER. CDR3 DNA sequence: TGCGCCAGCAGCCAAGAAGGAGGGATCGGATCTGAAGCTTTCTTT. Its translation: CASSQEGGIGSEAFF.

The CDR3 here is CASSNSGGSYNEQFF. The CDR3 bases are TGTGCCAGCAGCAATAGCGGGGGTTCCTACAATGAGCAGTTCTTC. V gene TRBV28 combines with J gene TRBJ2-1; 9 positions agree with TRBD2. This CDR3 region has 15 residues. Per germline, CDR1 MDHEN and CDR2 SYDVKM. V dropped 6 bases and J dropped 1; count of bases not matched to a gene: 4.